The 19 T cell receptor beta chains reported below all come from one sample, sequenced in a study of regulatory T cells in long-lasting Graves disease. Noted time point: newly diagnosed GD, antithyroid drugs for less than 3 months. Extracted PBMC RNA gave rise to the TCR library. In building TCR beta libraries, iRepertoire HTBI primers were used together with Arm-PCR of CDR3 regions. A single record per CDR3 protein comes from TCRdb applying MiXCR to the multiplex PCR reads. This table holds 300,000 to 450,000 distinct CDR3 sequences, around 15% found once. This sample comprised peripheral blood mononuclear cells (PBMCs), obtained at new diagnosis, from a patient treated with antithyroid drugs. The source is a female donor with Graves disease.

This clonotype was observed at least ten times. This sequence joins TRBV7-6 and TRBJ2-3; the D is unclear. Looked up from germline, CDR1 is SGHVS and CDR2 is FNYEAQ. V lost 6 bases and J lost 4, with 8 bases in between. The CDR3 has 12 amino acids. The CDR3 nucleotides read TGTGCCAGCAGGAGTTCCCCAGATACGCAGTATTTT. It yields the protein CASRSSPDTQYF.

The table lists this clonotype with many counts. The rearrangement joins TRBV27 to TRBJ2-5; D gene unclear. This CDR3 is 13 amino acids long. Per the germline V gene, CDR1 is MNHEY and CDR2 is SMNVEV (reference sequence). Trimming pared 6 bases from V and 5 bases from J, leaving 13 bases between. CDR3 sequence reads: CASSLGRVETQYF. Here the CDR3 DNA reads TGTGCCAGCAGCTTAGGAAGGGTGGAGACCCAGTACTTC.

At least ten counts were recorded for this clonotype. DNA for the CDR3: TGTGCCAGCAGGGACCCTGGTATGAACACTGAAGCTTTCTTT. Translation gives CASRDPGMNTEAFF. The chain recombines TRBV12-3 or TRBV12-4 with TRBJ1-1; D is unresolved. The V and J ends lost 6 bases and 0 bases respectively, with 11 bases between them. The CDR3 has 14 residues.

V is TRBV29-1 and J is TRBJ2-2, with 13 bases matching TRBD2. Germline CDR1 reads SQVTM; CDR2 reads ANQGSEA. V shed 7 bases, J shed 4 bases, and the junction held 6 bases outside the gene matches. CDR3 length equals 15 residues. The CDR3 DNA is TGCAGCGCGACACTAGCGGGGGGGCTCACCGGGGAGCTGTTTTTT. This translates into CSATLAGGLTGELFF.

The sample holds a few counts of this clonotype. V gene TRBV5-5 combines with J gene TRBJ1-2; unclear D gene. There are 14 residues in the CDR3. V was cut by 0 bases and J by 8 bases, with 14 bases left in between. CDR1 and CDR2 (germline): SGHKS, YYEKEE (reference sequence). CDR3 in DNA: TGTGCCAGCAGCTTGGAGGTTTTAGGGAGAGGCTACACCTTC. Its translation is CASSLEVLGRGYTF.

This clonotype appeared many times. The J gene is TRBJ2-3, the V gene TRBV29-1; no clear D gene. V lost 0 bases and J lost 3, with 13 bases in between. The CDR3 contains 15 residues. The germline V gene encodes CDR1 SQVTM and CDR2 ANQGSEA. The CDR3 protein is CSVEDTTEPTDTQYF. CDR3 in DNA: TGCAGCGTTGAAGATACGACGGAACCGACAGATACGCAGTATTTT.

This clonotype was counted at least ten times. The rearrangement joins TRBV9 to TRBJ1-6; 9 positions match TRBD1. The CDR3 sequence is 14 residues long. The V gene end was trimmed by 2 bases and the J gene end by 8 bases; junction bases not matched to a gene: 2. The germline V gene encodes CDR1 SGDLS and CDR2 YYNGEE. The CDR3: CASSVDRGYSPLHF. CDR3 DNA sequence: TGTGCCAGCAGCGTCGACAGGGGGTATTCACCCCTCCACTTT.

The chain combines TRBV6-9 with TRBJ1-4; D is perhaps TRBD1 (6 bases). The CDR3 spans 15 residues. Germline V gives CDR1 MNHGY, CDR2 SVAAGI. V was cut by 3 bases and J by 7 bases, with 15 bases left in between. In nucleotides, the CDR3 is TGTGCCAGCAGTTACGGAGGGGGAGTGAGTGAAAAACTGTTTTTT. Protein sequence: CASSYGGGVSEKLFF.

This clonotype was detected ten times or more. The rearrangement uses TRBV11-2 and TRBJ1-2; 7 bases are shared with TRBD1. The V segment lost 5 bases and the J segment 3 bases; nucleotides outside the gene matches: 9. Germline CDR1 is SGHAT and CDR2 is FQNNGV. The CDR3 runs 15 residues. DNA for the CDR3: TGTGCCAGCAGCCCGCTCAGGGGGACTCACTATGGCTACACCTTC. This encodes CASSPLRGTHYGYTF.

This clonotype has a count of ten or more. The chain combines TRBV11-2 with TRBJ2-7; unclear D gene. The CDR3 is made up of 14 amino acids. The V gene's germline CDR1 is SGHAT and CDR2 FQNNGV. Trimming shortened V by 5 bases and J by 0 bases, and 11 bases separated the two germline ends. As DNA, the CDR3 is TGTGCCAGCAGCCCACCGGTGGACTCCTACGAGCAGTACTTC. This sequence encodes CASSPPVDSYEQYF.

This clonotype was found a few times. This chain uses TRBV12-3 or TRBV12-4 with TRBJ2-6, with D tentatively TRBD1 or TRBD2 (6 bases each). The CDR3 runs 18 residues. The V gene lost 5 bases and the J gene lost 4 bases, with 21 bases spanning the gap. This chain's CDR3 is CASSEKGGSLAGANVLTF. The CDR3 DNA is TGTGCCAGCAGTGAAAAGGGGGGAAGTTTGGCGGGGGCCAACGTCCTGACTTTC.

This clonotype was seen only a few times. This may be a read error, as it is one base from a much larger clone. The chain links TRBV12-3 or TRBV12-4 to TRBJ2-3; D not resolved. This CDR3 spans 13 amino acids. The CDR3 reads CASSLRASSGRHF. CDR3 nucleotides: TGTGCCAGCAGTTTAAGGGCCAGCAGTGGTCGTCATTTT.

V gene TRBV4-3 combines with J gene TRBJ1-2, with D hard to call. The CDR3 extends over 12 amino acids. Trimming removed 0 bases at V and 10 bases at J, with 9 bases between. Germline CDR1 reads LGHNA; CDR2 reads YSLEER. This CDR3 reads CASSQDSRFYTF. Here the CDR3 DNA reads TGCGCCAGCAGCCAAGATAGTCGCTTCTACACCTTC.

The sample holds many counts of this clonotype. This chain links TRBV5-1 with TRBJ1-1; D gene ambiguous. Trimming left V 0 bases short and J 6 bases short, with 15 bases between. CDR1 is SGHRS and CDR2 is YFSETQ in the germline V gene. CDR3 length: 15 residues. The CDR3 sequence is CASSLDPAAVAEAFF. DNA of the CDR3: TGCGCCAGCAGCTTGGACCCCGCTGCCGTTGCTGAAGCTTTCTTT.

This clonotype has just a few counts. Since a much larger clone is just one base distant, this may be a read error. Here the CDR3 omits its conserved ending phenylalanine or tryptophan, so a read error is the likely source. The CDR3: CAWTDRDTEAFL. CDR3 sequence (DNA): TGTGCCTGGACGGATCGGGACACTGAAGCTTTCCTT. The V gene is TRBV30, the J gene TRBJ1-1, with no clear D. This CDR3 has 12 amino acids. Between the trimmed V and J ends, which lost 4 bases and 3 bases, there was a span of 9 bases. CDR1 and CDR2 from the germline V gene are GTSNPN and SVGIG (reference sequence).

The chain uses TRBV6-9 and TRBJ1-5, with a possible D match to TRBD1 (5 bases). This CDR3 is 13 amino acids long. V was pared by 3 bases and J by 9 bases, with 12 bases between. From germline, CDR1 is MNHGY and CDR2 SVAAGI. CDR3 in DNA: TGTGCCAGCAGTTACCGGCAGGGAAGGCCCCAGCATTTT. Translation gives CASSYRQGRPQHF.

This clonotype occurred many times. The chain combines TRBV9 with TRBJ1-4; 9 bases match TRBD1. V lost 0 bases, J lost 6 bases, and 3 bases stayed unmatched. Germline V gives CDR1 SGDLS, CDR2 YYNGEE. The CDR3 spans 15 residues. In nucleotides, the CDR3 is TGTGCCAGCAGCGTAGGGGACAGGGCGCATGAAAAACTGTTTTTT. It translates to CASSVGDRAHEKLFF.

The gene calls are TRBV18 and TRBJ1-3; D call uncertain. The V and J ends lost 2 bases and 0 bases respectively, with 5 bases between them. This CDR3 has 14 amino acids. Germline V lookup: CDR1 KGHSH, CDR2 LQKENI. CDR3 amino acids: CASSPNHSGNTIYF. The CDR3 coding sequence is TGTGCCAGCTCACCAAACCACTCTGGAAACACCATATATTTT.

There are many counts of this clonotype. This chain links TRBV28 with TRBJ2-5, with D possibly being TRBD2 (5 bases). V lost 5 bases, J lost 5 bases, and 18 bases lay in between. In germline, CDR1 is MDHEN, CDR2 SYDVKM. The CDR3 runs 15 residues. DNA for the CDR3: TGTGCCAGCAGTCCCATGAGCGGCCCACGGGAGACCCAGTACTTC. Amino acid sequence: CASSPMSGPRETQYF. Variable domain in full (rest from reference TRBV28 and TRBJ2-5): DVKVTQSSRYLVKRTGEKVFLECVQDMDHENMFWYRQDPGLGLRLIYFSYDVKMKEKGDIPEGYSVSREKKERFSLILESASTNQTSMYLCASSPMSGPRETQYFGPGTRLLVL.